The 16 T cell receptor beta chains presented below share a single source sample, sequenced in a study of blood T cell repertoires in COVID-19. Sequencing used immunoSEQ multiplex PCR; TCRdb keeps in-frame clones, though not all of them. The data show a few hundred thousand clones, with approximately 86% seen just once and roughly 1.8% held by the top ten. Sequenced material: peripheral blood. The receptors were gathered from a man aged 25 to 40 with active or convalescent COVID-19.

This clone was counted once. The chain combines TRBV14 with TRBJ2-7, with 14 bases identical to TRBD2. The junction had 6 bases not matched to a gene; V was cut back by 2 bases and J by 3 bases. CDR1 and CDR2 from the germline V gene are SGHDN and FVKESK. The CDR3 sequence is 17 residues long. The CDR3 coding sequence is TGTGCCAGCAGCCAACCGAGACTAGCGGGGGGGCACTACGAGCAGTACTTC. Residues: CASSQPRLAGGHYEQYF.

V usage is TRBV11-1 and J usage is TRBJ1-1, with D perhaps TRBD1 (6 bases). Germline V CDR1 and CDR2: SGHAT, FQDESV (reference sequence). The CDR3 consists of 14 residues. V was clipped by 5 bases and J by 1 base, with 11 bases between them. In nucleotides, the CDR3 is TGTGCCAGCAGCCGTCGGACAGAGAACACTGAAGCTTTCTTT. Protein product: CASSRRTENTEAFF.

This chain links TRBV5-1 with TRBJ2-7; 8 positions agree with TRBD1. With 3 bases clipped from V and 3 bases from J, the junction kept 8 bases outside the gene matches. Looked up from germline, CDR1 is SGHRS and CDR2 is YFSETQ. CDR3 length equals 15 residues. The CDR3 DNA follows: TGCGCCAGCAGCTCGCAACAGGGGGTCGACTACGAGCAGTACTTC. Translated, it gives CASSSQQGVDYEQYF.

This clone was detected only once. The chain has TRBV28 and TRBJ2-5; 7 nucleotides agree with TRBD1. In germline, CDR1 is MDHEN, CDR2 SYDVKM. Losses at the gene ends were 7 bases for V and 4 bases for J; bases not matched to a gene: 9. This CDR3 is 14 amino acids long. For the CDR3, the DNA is TGTGCCAGCAATACACAGGGGACCCCAGAGACCCAGTACTTC. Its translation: CASNTQGTPETQYF.

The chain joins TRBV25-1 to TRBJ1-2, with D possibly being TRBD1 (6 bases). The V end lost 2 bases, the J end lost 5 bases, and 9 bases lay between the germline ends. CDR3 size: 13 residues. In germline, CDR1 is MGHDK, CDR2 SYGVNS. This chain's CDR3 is CASSETGRYGYTF. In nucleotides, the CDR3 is TGTGCCAGCAGTGAAACAGGGCGATATGGCTACACCTTC.

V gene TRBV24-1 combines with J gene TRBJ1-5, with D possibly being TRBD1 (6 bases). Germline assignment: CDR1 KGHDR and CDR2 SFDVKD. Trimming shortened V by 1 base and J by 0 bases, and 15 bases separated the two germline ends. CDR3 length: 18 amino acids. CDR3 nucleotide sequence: TGTGCCACCAGTGATTTTTCGGACAGACCCGTTAGCAATCAGCCCCAGCATTTT. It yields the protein CATSDFSDRPVSNQPQHF.

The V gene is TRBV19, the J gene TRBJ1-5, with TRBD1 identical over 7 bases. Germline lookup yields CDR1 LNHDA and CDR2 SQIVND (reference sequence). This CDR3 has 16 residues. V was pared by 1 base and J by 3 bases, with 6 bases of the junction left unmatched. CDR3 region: CASSIVGTEYNQPQHF. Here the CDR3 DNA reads TGTGCCAGTAGTATAGTAGGGACAGAATACAATCAGCCCCAGCATTTT.

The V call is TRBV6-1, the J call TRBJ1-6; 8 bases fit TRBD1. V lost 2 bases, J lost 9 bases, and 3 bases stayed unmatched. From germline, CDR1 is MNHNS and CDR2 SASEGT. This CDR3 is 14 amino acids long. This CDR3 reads CASSELRGLSPLHF. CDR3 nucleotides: TGTGCCAGCAGTGAACTCAGGGGGCTTTCACCCCTCCACTTT.

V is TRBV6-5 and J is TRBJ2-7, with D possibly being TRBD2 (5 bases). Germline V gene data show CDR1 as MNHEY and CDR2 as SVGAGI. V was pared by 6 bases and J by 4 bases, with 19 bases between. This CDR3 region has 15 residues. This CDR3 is CASRDLSGRGYEQYF. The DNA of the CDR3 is TGTGCCAGCAGGGACTTAAGCGGCCGAGGATACGAGCAGTACTTC.

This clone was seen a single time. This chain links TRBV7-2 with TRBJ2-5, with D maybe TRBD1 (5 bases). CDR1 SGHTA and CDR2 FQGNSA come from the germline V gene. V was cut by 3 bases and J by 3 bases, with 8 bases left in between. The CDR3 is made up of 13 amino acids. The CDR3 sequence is CASSFSGKETQYF. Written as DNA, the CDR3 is TGTGCCAGCAGCTTTTCAGGGAAAGAGACCCAGTACTTC. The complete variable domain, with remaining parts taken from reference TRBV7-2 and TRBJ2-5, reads GAGVSQSPSNKVTEKGKDVELRCDPISGHTALYWYRQSLGQGLEFLIYFQGNSAPDKSGLPSDRFSAERTGGSVSTLTIQRTQQEDSAVYLCASSFSGKETQYFGPGTRLLVL.

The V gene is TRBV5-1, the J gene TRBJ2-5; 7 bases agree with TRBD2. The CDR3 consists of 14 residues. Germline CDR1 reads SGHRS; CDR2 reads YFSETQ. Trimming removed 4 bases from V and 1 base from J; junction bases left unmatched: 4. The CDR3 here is CASSKLAFQETQYF. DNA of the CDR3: TGCGCCAGCAGCAAACTAGCGTTCCAAGAGACCCAGTACTTC. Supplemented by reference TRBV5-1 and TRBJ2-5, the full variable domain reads KAGVTQTPRYLIKTRGQQVTLSCSPISGHRSVSWYQQTPGQGLQFLFEYFSETQRNKGNFPGRFSGRQFSNSRSEMNVSTLELGDSALYLCASSKLAFQETQYFGPGTRLLVL.

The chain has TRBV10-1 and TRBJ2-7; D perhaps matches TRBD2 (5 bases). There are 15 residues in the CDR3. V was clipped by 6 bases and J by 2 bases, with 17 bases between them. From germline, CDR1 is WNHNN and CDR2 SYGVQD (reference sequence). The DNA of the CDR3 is TGCGCCAGCAGAGAGGGTACTGGTCGTACCTACGAGCAGTACTTC. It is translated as CASREGTGRTYEQYF.

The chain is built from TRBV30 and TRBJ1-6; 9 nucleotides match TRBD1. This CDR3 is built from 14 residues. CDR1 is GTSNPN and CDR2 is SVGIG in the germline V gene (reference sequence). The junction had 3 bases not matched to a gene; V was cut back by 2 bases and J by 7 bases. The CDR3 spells CAWSWGTGNSPLHF. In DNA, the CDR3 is TGTGCCTGGAGTTGGGGGACAGGGAATTCACCCCTCCACTTT.

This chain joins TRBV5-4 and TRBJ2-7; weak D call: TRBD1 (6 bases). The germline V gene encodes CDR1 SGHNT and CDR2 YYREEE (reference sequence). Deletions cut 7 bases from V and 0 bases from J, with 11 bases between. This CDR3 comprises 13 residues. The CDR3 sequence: CASRKDSSYEQYF. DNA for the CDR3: TGTGCCAGCCGAAAGGACAGCTCCTACGAGCAGTACTTC.

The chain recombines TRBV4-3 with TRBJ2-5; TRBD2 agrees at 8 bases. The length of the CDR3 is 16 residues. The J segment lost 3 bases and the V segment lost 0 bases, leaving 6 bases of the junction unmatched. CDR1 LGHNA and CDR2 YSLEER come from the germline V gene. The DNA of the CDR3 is TGCGCCAGCAGCCAAGACTTTGCGGGGGGAGAAGAGACCCAGTACTTC. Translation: CASSQDFAGGEETQYF.

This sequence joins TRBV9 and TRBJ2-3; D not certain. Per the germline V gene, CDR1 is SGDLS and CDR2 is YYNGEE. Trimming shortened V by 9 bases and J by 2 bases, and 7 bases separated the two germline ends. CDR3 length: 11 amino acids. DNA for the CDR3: TGTGCCACCTCTTACACAGATACGCAGTATTTT. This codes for CATSYTDTQYF.